This T cell receptor (beta chain) was retrieved from a study of cytomegalovirus exposure and HLA in healthy donors. It was with 60 Vbeta and 13 Jbeta primers that the PCR ran. Produced via immunoSEQ multiplex PCR; TCRdb's table is partial and in-frame only. This sample has some 140,000 clones; 65% to 85% occur once, and the top ten carry about 2.7%. Study-wide findings and caveats: CMV serostatus was the only immune exposure information that was available. Previous analysis showed most TCR beta V segments were productive about 87% or about 30% of the time. HLA alleles were associated with some 17,000 TCR beta sequences in a later analysis at 0.05 false discovery rate.

This CDR3 is built from 17 residues. Details on this clone: Its cognate antigen is unknown.

The TCR originated in a man aged 18 to 29 in good health and CMV-seronegative. The chain carries TRBV21-1 and TRBJ2-5; TRBD2 reflects the table's D call only, with no check against the DNA. TRBV21-1 is described as a pseudogene. Material: PBMCs. CDR3: CASSKEWAGETQETQYF. CDR3 nucleotides: TGTGCCAGCAGCAAAGAGTGGGCGGGTGAGACCCAAGAGACCCAGTACTTC.